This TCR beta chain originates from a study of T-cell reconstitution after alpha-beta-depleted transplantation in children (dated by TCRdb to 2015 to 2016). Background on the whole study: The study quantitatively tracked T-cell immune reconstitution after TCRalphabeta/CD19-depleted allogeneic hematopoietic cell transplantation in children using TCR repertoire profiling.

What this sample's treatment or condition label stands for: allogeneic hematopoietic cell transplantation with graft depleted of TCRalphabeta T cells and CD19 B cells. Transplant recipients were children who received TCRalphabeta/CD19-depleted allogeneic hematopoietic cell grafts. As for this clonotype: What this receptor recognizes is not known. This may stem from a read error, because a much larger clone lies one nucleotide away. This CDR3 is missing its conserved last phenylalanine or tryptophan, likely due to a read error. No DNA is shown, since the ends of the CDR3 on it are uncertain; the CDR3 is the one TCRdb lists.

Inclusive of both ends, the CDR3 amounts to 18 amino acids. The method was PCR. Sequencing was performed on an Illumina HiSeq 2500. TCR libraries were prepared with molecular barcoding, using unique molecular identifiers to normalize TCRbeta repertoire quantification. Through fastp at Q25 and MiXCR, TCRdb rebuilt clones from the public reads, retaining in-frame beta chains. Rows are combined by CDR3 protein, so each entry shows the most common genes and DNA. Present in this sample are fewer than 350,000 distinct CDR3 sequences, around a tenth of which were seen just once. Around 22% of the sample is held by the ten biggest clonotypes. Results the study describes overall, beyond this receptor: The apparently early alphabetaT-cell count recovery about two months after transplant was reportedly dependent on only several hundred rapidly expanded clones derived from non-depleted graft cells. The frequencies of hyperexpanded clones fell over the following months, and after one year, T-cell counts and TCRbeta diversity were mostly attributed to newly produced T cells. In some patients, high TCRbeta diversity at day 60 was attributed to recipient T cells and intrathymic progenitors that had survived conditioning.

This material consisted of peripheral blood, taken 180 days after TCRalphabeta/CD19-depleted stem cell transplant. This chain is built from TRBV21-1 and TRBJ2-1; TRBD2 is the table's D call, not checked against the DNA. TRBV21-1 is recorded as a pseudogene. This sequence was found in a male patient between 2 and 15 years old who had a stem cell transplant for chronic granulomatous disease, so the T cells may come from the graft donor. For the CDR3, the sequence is CASSKRGLAGKSYNEQFL.